These 7 T cell receptor beta chains were all obtained from the same sample, sequenced in a study of control samples from healthy donors and cancer patients. Clones were sequenced by immunoSEQ multiplex PCR, and TCRdb holds only the in-frame ones, with some missing. Among under 150,000 clones listed, roughly 89% were seen once. Material: blood. The origin of the receptors is a man aged 25 to 40 in good health.

The chain links TRBV7-2 to TRBJ2-6; D gene unclear. The V end lost 1 base, the J end lost 4 bases, and 5 bases lay between the germline ends. The CDR3 length is 14 residues. The germline V gene encodes CDR1 SGHTA and CDR2 FQGNSA. In DNA form, the CDR3 reads TGTGCCAGCAGCTTAGATGGGGGGGCCAACGTCCTGACTTTC. Translating gives CASSLDGGANVLTF.

This clone has just a few counts. This chain links TRBV4-1 with TRBJ2-5; D is unresolved. The CDR3 contains 17 residues. The germline gives CDR1 MGHRA, CDR2 YSYEKL. V lost 0 bases and J 2 bases, leaving 16 bases between the germline ends. The CDR3 DNA reads as TGCGCCAGCAGCCAAGATGTTTCTCGGGCTCGGCAAGAGACCCAGTACTTC. Residues: CASSQDVSRARQETQYF.

This chain links TRBV14 with TRBJ1-2; D not resolved. The CDR3 is made up of 16 amino acids. The germline V gene has CDR1 SGHDN and CDR2 FVKESK. The V end lost 1 base, the J end lost 0 bases, and 12 bases lay between the germline ends. The CDR3 sequence: CASSQGGMRSNYGYTF. The CDR3 coding sequence is TGTGCCAGCAGCCAAGGTGGGATGCGGTCTAACTATGGCTACACCTTC. Variable domain in full (rest from reference TRBV14 and TRBJ1-2): EAGVTQFPSHSVIEKGQTVTLRCDPISGHDNLYWYRRVMGKEIKFLLHFVKESKQDESGMPNNRFLAERTGGTYSTLKVQPAELEDSGVYFCASSQGGMRSNYGYTFGSGTRLTVV.

The chain has TRBV6-6 and TRBJ2-1; TRBD2 agrees at 8 bases. Germline CDR1 is MNHNY and CDR2 is SVGAGI (reference sequence). The CDR3 totals 16 residues. After removal of 6 bases from V and 1 base from J, the junction contained 8 bases not matched to a gene. CDR3 nucleotides: TGTGCCAGCAGCCCCCGGAGCGGGAGTTCCTACAATGAGCAGTTCTTC. Translated, it gives CASSPRSGSSYNEQFF.

CDR3 in DNA: TGCGCCAGCAGCCAAGAGCAGGGGGGGACGTACGAGCAGTACTTC. The encoded protein is CASSQEQGGTYEQYF. The rearrangement joins TRBV4-3 to TRBJ2-7; either TRBD1 or TRBD2 may supply D (7 bases each). The CDR3 contains 15 residues. CDR1 is LGHNA and CDR2 is YSLEER in the germline V gene. With 0 bases removed from V and 4 bases from J, the gap between germline ends came to 13 bases.

The chain combines TRBV5-8 with TRBJ2-7, with 9 nucleotides matching TRBD1. Germline V gives CDR1 SGHTS, CDR2 YDEGEE. This CDR3 region has 15 residues. V trimming: 1 base; J trimming: 2 bases; junction bases outside the gene matches: 4. CDR3 in DNA: TGTGCCAGCAGCTTGCCGGGACAGGGAGCCTACGAGCAGTACTTC. This encodes CASSLPGQGAYEQYF.

The chain carries TRBV6-2 or TRBV6-3 and TRBJ1-2, with TRBD1 matching over 8 bases. The trim removed 4 bases at V and 7 bases at J, leaving 11 bases unmatched. The CDR3 contains 15 residues. The germline V gene has CDR1 MNHEY and CDR2 SVGEGT. The CDR3 coding sequence is TGTGCCAGCAGTTCCGGACAGGGCCATTGGGGTGGCTACACCTTC. Encoded protein: CASSSGQGHWGGYTF.